Sequencing of this T cell receptor beta chain was carried out in a study of T cell repertoires in cytomegalovirus infection. At the level of the study: Both a matching HLA type and CMV infection were indicated by public TCR beta signatures. Findings and limits, study-wide: Cumulative public TCR beta family frequency identified carriers of CMV plus the relevant HLA.

The CDR3 has 16 amino acids. V gave up 3 bases and J gave up 2 bases; unmatched junction bases: 5. This clonotype has only a few counts. No antigen is known for it. TCRdb redid the calling of the reads with MiXCR, one entry per CDR3 protein. The sample holds about 830,000 distinct CDR3 sequences, 30% to 35% seen once. The sequencing used cultured CD8+ T cells from PBMCs, collected from culture after CMV antigen stimulation. The gene calls are TRBV12-3 or TRBV12-4 and TRBJ2-2; 8 bases match TRBD2. The sequence was collected from a human donor in good health (CMV status not recorded). Some clones in this sample may be carry-over from other donors' samples. The CDR3 is CASSFWTSINTGELFF. In DNA form, the CDR3 reads TGTGCCAGCAGTTTCTGGACTAGCATCAACACCGGGGAGCTGTTTTTT.